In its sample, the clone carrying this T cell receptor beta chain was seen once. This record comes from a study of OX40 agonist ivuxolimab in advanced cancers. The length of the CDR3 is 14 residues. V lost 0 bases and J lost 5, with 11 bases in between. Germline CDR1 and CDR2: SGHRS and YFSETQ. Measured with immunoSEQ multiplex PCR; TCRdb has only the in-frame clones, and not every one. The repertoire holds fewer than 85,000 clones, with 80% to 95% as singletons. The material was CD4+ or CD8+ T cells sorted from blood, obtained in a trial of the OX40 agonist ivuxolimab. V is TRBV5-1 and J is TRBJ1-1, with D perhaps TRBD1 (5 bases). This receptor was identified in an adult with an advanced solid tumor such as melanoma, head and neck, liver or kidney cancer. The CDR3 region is CASSLDSWGTEAFF. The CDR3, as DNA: TGCGCCAGCAGCTTGGACTCATGGGGGACTGAAGCTTTCTTT.